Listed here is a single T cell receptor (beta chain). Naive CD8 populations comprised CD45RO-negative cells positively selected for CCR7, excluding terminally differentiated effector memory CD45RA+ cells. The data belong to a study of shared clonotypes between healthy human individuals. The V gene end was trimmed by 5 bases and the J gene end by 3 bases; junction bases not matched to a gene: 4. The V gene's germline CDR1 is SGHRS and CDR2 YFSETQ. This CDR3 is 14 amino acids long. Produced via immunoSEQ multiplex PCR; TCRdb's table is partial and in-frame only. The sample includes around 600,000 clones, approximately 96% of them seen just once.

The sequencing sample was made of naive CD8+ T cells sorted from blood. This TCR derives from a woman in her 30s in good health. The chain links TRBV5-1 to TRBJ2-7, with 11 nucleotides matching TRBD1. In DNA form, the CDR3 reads TGCGCCAGCAGGGTAGGGACAGGGGGCTACGAGCAGTACTTC. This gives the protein CASRVGTGGYEQYF.